This TCR beta chain was obtained from a study of EBV T-cell therapy then PD-1 blockade in nasopharyngeal carcinoma. Profiling relied on immunoSEQ multiplex PCR, and the TCRdb table lists in-frame clones only, not all of them. Of approximately 15,000 clones listed, around 84% are singletons. The treatment here: AdE1-LMPpoly-expanded autologous EBV-specific T-cell therapy followed by anti-PD-1 nivolumab. The germline gives CDR1 SGHRS, CDR2 YFSETQ. With 4 bases removed from V and 3 bases from J, the gap between germline ends came to 14 bases. The length of the CDR3 is 16 residues. Details on this clone: Its antigen is undetermined.

Sequences were derived from CD8+ T cells from blood, sampled at day 105 from a patient whose treatment included autologous EBV-specific T cells and nivolumab. The chain couples TRBV5-1 to TRBJ1-6; perhaps TRBD1 as D (6 bases). The receptor was isolated from a man aged 35-49 years with nasopharyngeal carcinoma. CDR3 DNA: TGCGCCAGCAGCCCCCGGGGAGGGGGCTATAATTCACCCCTCCACTTT. It yields the protein CASSPRGGGYNSPLHF.